This T cell receptor beta chain emerged from a study of shared clonotypes between healthy human individuals. Profiled with immunoSEQ multiplex PCR; TCRdb holds only in-frame clones, not every one. The data hold 550,000 to 600,000 clones, with around 81% observed a single time. Germline-derived CDR1 and CDR2 are KGHSH and LQKENI. CDR3 length equals 13 residues. V lost 4 bases, J lost 6 bases, and 10 bases lay in between. The sequence was obtained from a middle-aged woman in good health. Some clones in this sample may be carry-over from other donors' samples. Input material: PBMCs. V is TRBV18 and J is TRBJ1-5; weak D call: TRBD1 (5 bases). CDR3: CASSRDFAQPQHF. As DNA, the CDR3 is TGTGCCAGCTCACGGGACTTCGCTCAGCCCCAGCATTTT. The variable domain in full, completed from reference TRBV18 and TRBJ1-5, reads NAGVMQNPRHLVRRRGQEARLRCSPMKGHSHVYWYRQLPEEGLKFMVYLQKENIIDESGMPKERFSAEFPKEGPSILRIQQVVRGDSAAYFCASSRDFAQPQHFGDGTRLSIL.